What follows are 2 T cell receptor beta chains derived from one specimen sequenced in a study of blood T cell repertoires in COVID-19. Data came from immunoSEQ multiplex PCR; TCRdb stores just in-frame clones and leaves some out. The sample holds approximately 88,000 clones, more than 65% seen once. The material sequenced was peripheral blood. The receptors were gathered from a man between 70 and 80 years old with COVID-19, enrolled during active disease.

The chain couples TRBV4-3 to TRBJ2-1; no clear D gene. Looked up from germline, CDR1 is LGHNA and CDR2 is YSLEER. V lost 0 bases to trimming and J lost 0 bases, with 6 bases between them. The CDR3 contains 15 residues. CDR3 region: CASSQEVSSYNEQFF. DNA of the CDR3: TGCGCCAGCAGCCAAGAGGTGAGCTCCTACAATGAGCAGTTCTTC.

The chain uses TRBV10-3 and TRBJ1-4, with D tentatively TRBD1 (6 bases). V lost 5 bases to trimming and J lost 7 bases, with 20 bases between them. CDR1 is ENHRY and CDR2 is SYGVKD in the germline V gene. The CDR3 length is 16 residues. The CDR3 nucleotides are TGTGCCATCAGTTCTGGGGGGGCAGGCGGTGGTGAAAAACTGTTTTTT. This translates into CAISSGGAGGGEKLFF.